The 3 T cell receptor beta chains listed next were all sequenced from one sample in a study of blood T cell repertoires in COVID-19. Using immunoSEQ multiplex PCR, the repertoire was profiled, and TCRdb retains in-frame clones only, with some absent. The sample carries a few hundred thousand clones, about nine tenths recorded once. The specimen sequenced was PBMCs or T cells enriched from blood (not recorded which). The receptors were gathered from a woman younger than 35 who had recovered from COVID-19.

V usage is TRBV19 and J usage is TRBJ2-3; a possible D gene is TRBD1 (6 bases). There are 16 residues in the CDR3. Trimming took 3 bases from V and 8 from J, leaving 21 bases between them. Germline V gene data show CDR1 as LNHDA and CDR2 as SQIVND (reference sequence). The DNA for the CDR3 is TGTGCCAGTAGTATGATAACAGGGTGGCGGGCGGTTACGCAGTATTTT. Translated, it gives CASSMITGWRAVTQYF.

This clone was recorded at least ten times. The rearrangement joins TRBV13 to TRBJ2-5, with D perhaps TRBD2 (5 bases). CDR1 and CDR2 (germline): PRHDT, FYEKMQ (reference sequence). The CDR3 has 14 amino acids. V gave up 4 bases and J gave up 0 bases, with 9 bases separating them. Here the CDR3 DNA reads TGTGCCAGCAGCTCGCCAGCGGACCAAGAGACCCAGTACTTC. Amino acid sequence: CASSSPADQETQYF.

This sequence joins TRBV9 and TRBJ2-1; 11 positions match TRBD2. The junction had 6 bases not matched to a gene; V was cut back by 0 bases and J by 7 bases. The germline V gene encodes CDR1 SGDLS and CDR2 YYNGEE. The CDR3 has 16 residues. The CDR3 sequence: CASSVGLAGGANEQFF. The DNA for the CDR3 is TGTGCCAGCAGCGTAGGGCTAGCGGGGGGTGCGAATGAGCAGTTCTTC.